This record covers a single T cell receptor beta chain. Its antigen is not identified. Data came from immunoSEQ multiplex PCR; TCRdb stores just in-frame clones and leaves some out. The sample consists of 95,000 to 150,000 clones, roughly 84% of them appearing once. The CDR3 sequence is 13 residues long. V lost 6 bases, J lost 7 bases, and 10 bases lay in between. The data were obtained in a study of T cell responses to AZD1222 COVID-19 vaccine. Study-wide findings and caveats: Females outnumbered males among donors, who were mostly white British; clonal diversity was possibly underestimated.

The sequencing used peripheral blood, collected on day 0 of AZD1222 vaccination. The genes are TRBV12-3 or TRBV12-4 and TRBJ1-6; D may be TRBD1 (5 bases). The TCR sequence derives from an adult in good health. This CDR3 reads CASSIGGNSPLHF. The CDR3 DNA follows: TGTGCCAGCAGCATCGGGGGGAATTCACCCCTCCACTTT.